The 24 T cell receptor beta chains listed next were all sequenced from one sample in a study of shared T cell receptors in the human thymus. Assay: immunoSEQ multiplex PCR; the TCRdb copy retains only in-frame clones and omits some. This sample has approximately 490,000 clones; around three quarters occur once, and the top ten carry less than 0.015%. This same sample was also part of a study on human thymus T cells.

Sequences were obtained from thymocytes. The receptors were gathered from a boy under two years old with a congenital heart defect.

The V gene is TRBV19, the J gene TRBJ1-5; the match to TRBD1 covers 8 bases. This CDR3 region has 15 residues. Unmatched junction bases numbered 9, after V lost 6 bases and J lost 5 bases. Germline V CDR1 and CDR2: LNHDA, SQIVND (reference sequence). The CDR3 loop is CASRGTGLFYQPQHF. The CDR3 DNA sequence: TGTGCCAGTAGGGGGACAGGTCTGTTCTATCAGCCCCAGCATTTT.

This clone has a single count. The V and J genes are TRBV19 and TRBJ2-3; TRBD2 matches 7 bases. J was trimmed by 4 bases and V by 1 base; bases with no gene match: 8. Germline CDR1 and CDR2: LNHDA and SQIVND (reference sequence). The CDR3 sequence is 16 residues long. CDR3 sequence reads: CASSIGAGEVSDTQYF. The CDR3 DNA follows: TGTGCCAGTAGTATAGGGGCGGGAGAGGTTTCAGATACGCAGTATTTT.

This clone has only one observation. The gene calls are TRBV20-1 and TRBJ2-7; D not certain. V lost 3 bases, J lost 10 bases, and 10 bases lay in between. The germline V gene has CDR1 DFQATT and CDR2 SNEGSKA (reference sequence). CDR3 length equals 10 residues. The CDR3 loop reads CSASGPPQYF. The DNA for the CDR3 is TGCAGTGCTAGTGGGCCGCCCCAGTACTTC.

This clone has just a few counts. This rearrangement joins TRBV5-1 to TRBJ1-5; D is possibly TRBD1 (6 bases). Germline values: CDR1 SGHRS, CDR2 YFSETQ. This CDR3 is built from 14 residues. V lost 4 bases and J 3 bases, leaving 11 bases between the germline ends. CDR3 loop: CASSKDRFNQPQHF. The CDR3 DNA sequence: TGCGCCAGCAGCAAAGACAGGTTCAATCAGCCCCAGCATTTT.

The chain has TRBV5-1 and TRBJ1-1; TRBD1 matches at 8 bases. Trimming at V came to 0 bases and at J to 5 bases, leaving 3 bases not matched to a gene. The CDR3 covers 14 residues. Looked up from germline, CDR1 is SGHRS and CDR2 is YFSETQ. CDR3 coding DNA: TGCGCCAGCAGCTTGGATACAGGGGGGACTGAAGCTTTCTTT. Encoded protein: CASSLDTGGTEAFF.

The J gene is TRBJ2-6, the V gene TRBV11-2, with TRBD1 as a possible D gene (5 bases). The CDR3 runs 15 residues. The germline V and J ends were trimmed by 5 bases and 2 bases, with 10 bases remaining between them. Germline CDR1 reads SGHAT; CDR2 reads FQNNGV. The CDR3 protein is CASSQRGTGANVLTF. The CDR3 DNA sequence: TGTGCCAGCAGCCAAAGGGGTACTGGGGCCAACGTCCTGACTTTC.

This chain links TRBV5-1 with TRBJ2-7; 11 positions match TRBD1. Germline V gives CDR1 SGHRS, CDR2 YFSETQ. The CDR3 covers 15 residues. V trimming: 5 bases; J trimming: 1 base; junction bases outside the gene matches: 5. CDR3 loop: CASRPGQGVSYEQYF. Here the CDR3 DNA reads TGCGCCAGCAGGCCGGGACAGGGGGTTTCCTACGAGCAGTACTTC.

The V gene is TRBV18, the J gene TRBJ2-7; 11 bases align to TRBD2. Germline assignment: CDR1 KGHSH and CDR2 LQKENI. CDR3 size: 20 residues. With 6 bases clipped from V and 1 base from J, the junction kept 20 bases outside the gene matches. CDR3 sequence (DNA): TGTGCCAGCTCCGACCGCGGCCGACCCTTTCTAGCGGGAGGTTCCTACGAGCAGTACTTC. Protein sequence: CASSDRGRPFLAGGSYEQYF.

A single count supports this clone. The rearrangement links TRBV5-4 to TRBJ1-1, with D uncertain. Germline V gene data show CDR1 as SGHNT and CDR2 as YYREEE (reference sequence). V was cut by 0 bases and J by 1 base, with 7 bases left in between. This CDR3 spans 14 amino acids. The CDR3 loop reads CASSLDSGNTEAFF. The CDR3 DNA reads TGTGCCAGCAGCTTGGACAGTGGGAACACTGAAGCTTTCTTT.

This clone was picked up a small number of times. V usage is TRBV4-3 and J usage is TRBJ2-1, with TRBD2 matching 10 bases. This CDR3 contains 17 residues. Trimming took 0 bases from V and 7 from J; bases not matched to a gene: 9. CDR1 is LGHNA, CDR2 YSLEER, per germline. This CDR3 reads CASSQDPSGRAKNEQFF. As DNA, the CDR3 is TGCGCCAGCAGCCAAGATCCCAGCGGGAGGGCCAAGAATGAGCAGTTCTTC.

J is TRBJ2-3 and V is TRBV5-1; 14 bases match TRBD2. The V segment lost 2 bases and the J segment 5 bases; nucleotides outside the gene matches: 7. The CDR3 totals 17 residues. Germline V gene sequence: CDR1 SGHRS, CDR2 YFSETQ. Here the CDR3 DNA reads TGCGCCAGCAGCTTTGAGACTAGCGGGAGGGGGGGAGATACGCAGTATTTT. It specifies CASSFETSGRGGDTQYF.

The J gene is TRBJ1-2, the V gene TRBV19; 7 nucleotides match TRBD1. Per the germline V gene, CDR1 is LNHDA and CDR2 is SQIVND (reference sequence). V trimming: 6 bases; J trimming: 6 bases; junction bases outside the gene matches: 10. The CDR3 is 14 residues long. CDR3 protein: CASRGGQYVDGYTF. The CDR3 DNA is TGTGCCAGTAGGGGGGGACAGTACGTTGATGGCTACACCTTC.

J is TRBJ2-7 and V is TRBV10-3; 14 bases align to TRBD2. V trimming: 8 bases; J trimming: 0 bases; junction bases outside the gene matches: 12. CDR1 is ENHRY and CDR2 is SYGVKD in the germline V gene. This CDR3 region has 18 residues. CDR3 sequence reads: CAIWAGTSGRPASYEQYF. CDR3 DNA: TGTGCCATCTGGGCCGGGACTAGCGGGAGACCCGCCTCCTACGAGCAGTACTTC.

This chain joins TRBV4-3 and TRBJ2-1, with 8 bases that match TRBD2. The CDR3 extends over 13 amino acids. Germline assignment: CDR1 LGHNA and CDR2 YSLEER. The V segment lost 4 bases and the J segment 10 bases; nucleotides outside the gene matches: 6. CDR3 DNA: TGCGCCAGCAGCCCCCCGGGGGGGGCCGAGCAGTTCTTC. Protein sequence: CASSPPGGAEQFF.

The rearrangement links TRBV25-1 to TRBJ2-5, with 12 bases lining up with TRBD2. Germline CDR1 MGHDK, CDR2 SYGVNS. J gave up 1 base and V 11 bases, and 17 bases lay outside the gene matches. The CDR3 totals 18 residues. The CDR3 DNA follows: TGTGCCTCCAGAAGCCTAGCGGGAGGGAACCCATTCCAAGAGACCCAGTACTTC. Protein: CASRSLAGGNPFQETQYF. Combining the CDR3 with reference TRBV25-1 and TRBJ2-5 gives the whole variable domain EADIYQTPRYLVIGTGKKITLECSQTMGHDKMYWYQQDPGMELHLIHYSYGVNSTEKGDLSSESTVSRIRTEHFPLTLESARPSHTSQYLCASRSLAGGNPFQETQYFGPGTRLLVL.

In the case of this clone: Additional DNA sequences in this sample encode the identical CDR3. V and J are TRBV6-5 and TRBJ2-7, with D perhaps matching TRBD2 (5 bases). Germline V gene sequence: CDR1 MNHEY, CDR2 SVGAGI. Deletions cut 1 base from V and 1 base from J, with 8 bases between. This CDR3 is 14 amino acids long. CDR3 coding DNA: TGTGCCAGCAGTTACTTGGCGGGTTCCTACGAGCAGTACTTC. Amino acid sequence: CASSYLAGSYEQYF.

The V and J genes are TRBV5-4 and TRBJ2-1, with 10 bases lining up with TRBD2. This CDR3 is built from 16 residues. Germline trimming cut 4 bases from V and 5 bases from J; bases unmatched to any gene: 9. CDR1 is SGHNT, CDR2 YYREEE, per germline (reference sequence). CDR3 DNA sequence: TGTGCCAGCAGCCTATTAGCGGGAGGTCGGAACAATGAGCAGTTCTTC. It specifies CASSLLAGGRNNEQFF. Variable domain in full (rest from reference TRBV5-4 and TRBJ2-1): ETGVTQSPTHLIKTRGQQVTLRCSSQSGHNTVSWYQQALGQGPQFIFQYYREEENGRGNFPPRFSGLQFPNYSSELNVNALELDDSALYLCASSLLAGGRNNEQFFGPGTRLTVL.

The chain carries TRBV27 and TRBJ2-5; 7 bases map to TRBD1. Trimming removed 2 bases from V and 1 base from J; junction bases left unmatched: 7. Germline CDR1 MNHEY, CDR2 SMNVEV (reference sequence). The CDR3 is made up of 16 amino acids. The CDR3 DNA sequence: TGTGCCAGCAGTTTACAAGCTACAGGGGCCCAAGAGACCCAGTACTTC. It specifies CASSLQATGAQETQYF.

V gene TRBV4-1 combines with J gene TRBJ2-1; 7 positions match TRBD2. V trimming: 0 bases; J trimming: 14 bases; junction bases outside the gene matches: 4. Looked up from germline, CDR1 is MGHRA and CDR2 is YSYEKL. CDR3 size: 12 residues. Written as DNA, the CDR3 is TGCGCCAGCAGCCAAGATGAGCTAGCGGAGTTCTTC. Protein sequence: CASSQDELAEFF.

This sequence joins TRBV4-2 and TRBJ2-1; D is unresolved. Germline V gene sequence: CDR1 LGHNA, CDR2 YNFKEQ. There are 15 residues in the CDR3. V was cut by 1 base and J by 0 bases, with 7 bases left in between. CDR3 residues: CASSQVLSSYNEQFF. The CDR3 DNA follows: TGTGCCAGCAGCCAAGTTCTTAGCTCCTACAATGAGCAGTTCTTC.

V gene TRBV2 combines with J gene TRBJ2-2; 8 bases line up with TRBD2. The CDR3 consists of 15 residues. Trimming at V came to 10 bases and at J to 8 bases, leaving 15 bases not matched to a gene. From germline, CDR1 is SNHLY and CDR2 FYNNEI. This CDR3 is CATSRLAGGAGELFF. The CDR3 nucleotides read TGTGCCACCTCCCGTCTCGCGGGGGGCGCTGGGGAGCTGTTTTTT.

This rearrangement joins TRBV5-6 to TRBJ2-2, with 7 bases aligning to TRBD2. V was pared by 4 bases and J by 5 bases, with 11 bases of the junction left unmatched. The germline gives CDR1 SGHDT, CDR2 YYEEEE. This CDR3 spans 16 amino acids. For the CDR3, the DNA is TGTGCCAGCAGCGAGGGGAGGGCTTTGAAGACCGGGGAGCTGTTTTTT. Residues: CASSEGRALKTGELFF.

This clone appeared a few times. The rearrangement joins TRBV10-1 to TRBJ1-1; D not certain. The length of the CDR3 is 12 residues. V dropped 6 bases and J dropped 3 bases, with 8 bases sitting between them. Germline lookup yields CDR1 WNHNN and CDR2 SYGVQD (reference sequence). The CDR3 DNA reads as TGCGCCAGCAGGGCGGTGGACACTGAAGCTTTCTTT. Its protein product is CASRAVDTEAFF.

This chain connects TRBV11-3 to TRBJ1-1, with no clear D. CDR3 size: 16 residues. Germline V CDR1 and CDR2: SGHNT, YENEEA. V was pared by 3 bases and J by 1 base, with 15 bases between. The CDR3 DNA follows: TGTGCCAGCAGCTTCGGGTCTTCTCAAAAGAACACTGAAGCTTTCTTT. This codes for CASSFGSSQKNTEAFF. Combining the CDR3 with reference TRBV11-3 and TRBJ1-1 gives the whole variable domain EAGVVQSPRYKIIEKKQPVAFWCNPISGHNTLYWYLQNLGQGPELLIRYENEEAVDDSQLPKDRFSAERLKGVDSTLKIQPAELGDSAVYLCASSFGSSQKNTEAFFGQGTRLTVV.